This T cell receptor (beta chain) derives from a study of CD8 T cells in Susac syndrome. An amount of RNA that ranged from roughly 0.5 to 1 ug was reverse transcribed with random hexamers. Each CDR3 protein is one row after TCRdb ran MiXCR on the immunoSEQ multiplex PCR reads. Among fewer than 150,000 distinct CDR3 sequences listed, about 96% were seen once. Matching for age and sex applied to the controls, who were healthy donors. Negative isolation was used for CD8+ and CD4+ T cells, and FACS enrichment was applied to TEMRA cells. The CDR3 is 13 amino acids. Germline lookup yields CDR1 SGHVS and CDR2 FQNEAQ. The V end lost 5 bases, the J end lost 1 base, and 6 bases lay between the germline ends. General study points: It was acknowledged by the study that relatively few individuals were included in its TCR sequencing and HLA analysis.

Comments on this clonotype: The antigen is undetermined.

Sequences were obtained from CD4+ T cells from PBMCs. This chain uses TRBV7-8 with TRBJ1-5; no clear D gene. The sequence was obtained from a human donor in good health. The CDR3 spells CASSLTSNQPQHF. CDR3 nucleotides: TGTGCCAGCAGCCTCACAAGCAATCAGCCCCAGCATTTT.